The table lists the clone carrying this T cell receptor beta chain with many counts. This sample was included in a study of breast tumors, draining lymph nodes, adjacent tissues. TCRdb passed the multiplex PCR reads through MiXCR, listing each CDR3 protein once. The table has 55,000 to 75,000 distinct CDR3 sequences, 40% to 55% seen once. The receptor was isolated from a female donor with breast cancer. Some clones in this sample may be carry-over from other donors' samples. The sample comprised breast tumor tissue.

The CDR3 DNA sequence: TGTGCCAGCAGCATGTCAGGGGGCTTTGGAAACACCATATATTTT. It is translated as CASSMSGGFGNTIYF. V and J are TRBV7-3 and TRBJ1-3; the match to TRBD1 covers 8 bases. V was pared by 5 bases and J by 3 bases, with 6 bases of the junction left unmatched. Germline values: CDR1 SGHTA, CDR2 FQGTGA. The CDR3 has 15 residues.